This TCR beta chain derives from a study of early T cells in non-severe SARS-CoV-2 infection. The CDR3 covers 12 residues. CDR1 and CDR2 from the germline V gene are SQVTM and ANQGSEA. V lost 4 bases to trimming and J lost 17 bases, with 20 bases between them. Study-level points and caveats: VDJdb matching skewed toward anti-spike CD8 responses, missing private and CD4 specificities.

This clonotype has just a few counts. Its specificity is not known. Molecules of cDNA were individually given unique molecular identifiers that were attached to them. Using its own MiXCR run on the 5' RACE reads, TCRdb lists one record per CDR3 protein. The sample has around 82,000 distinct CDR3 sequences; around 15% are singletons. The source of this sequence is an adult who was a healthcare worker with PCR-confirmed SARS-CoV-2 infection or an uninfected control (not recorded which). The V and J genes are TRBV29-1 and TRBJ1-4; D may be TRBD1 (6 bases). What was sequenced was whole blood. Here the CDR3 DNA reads TGCAGCGTTGTCGATACAGGGCAACGGCCCTTTTTT. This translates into CSVVDTGQRPFF.